These 17 T cell receptor beta chains originate from one sample sequenced in a study of blood T cell repertoires in COVID-19. The repertoire was sequenced with immunoSEQ multiplex PCR; TCRdb's copy has only in-frame clones and lacks some. The table includes under 350,000 clones, 75% to 90% detected once. Sequencing was done on a sample of peripheral blood. All receptors derive from a man between 35 and 55 years old with acute or convalescent COVID-19.

The gene calls are TRBV20-1 and TRBJ1-2, with TRBD1 identical over 7 bases. V dropped 5 bases and J dropped 6; count of bases not matched to a gene: 3. Germline V CDR1 and CDR2: DFQATT, SNEGSKA (reference sequence). CDR3 size: 11 residues. The CDR3 region has the DNA TGCAGTGCTCTTGACAGGGATGGCTACACCTTC. Translation gives CSALDRDGYTF.

The chain uses TRBV30 and TRBJ1-5; D may be TRBD1 (5 bases). The CDR3 has 14 amino acids. Per the germline V gene, CDR1 is GTSNPN and CDR2 is SVGIG (reference sequence). V was pared by 4 bases and J by 0 bases, with 10 bases between. The CDR3 DNA sequence: TGTGCCTGGAAGGCCACAGGTAGCAATCAGCCCCAGCATTTT. Translation: CAWKATGSNQPQHF.

This sequence joins TRBV14 and TRBJ2-7, with 8 positions matching TRBD1. V trimming: 4 bases; J trimming: 0 bases; junction bases outside the gene matches: 8. The CDR3 loop spans 16 amino acids. Germline CDR1 is SGHDN and CDR2 is FVKESK. The CDR3 region has the DNA TGTGCCAGCAGCCCGTTGGACAGGGCCAGCTCCTACGAGCAGTACTTC. As protein: CASSPLDRASSYEQYF. Based on the CDR3 plus reference TRBV14 and TRBJ2-7, the full variable domain is EAGVTQFPSHSVIEKGQTVTLRCDPISGHDNLYWYRRVMGKEIKFLLHFVKESKQDESGMPNNRFLAERTGGTYSTLKVQPAELEDSGVYFCASSPLDRASSYEQYFGPGTRLTVT.

This clone has just a few counts. The J gene is TRBJ1-2, the V gene TRBV2; 10 bases line up with TRBD1. Germline V lookup: CDR1 SNHLY, CDR2 FYNNEI. The trim removed 5 bases at V and 0 bases at J, leaving 6 bases unmatched. CDR3 length equals 16 residues. The CDR3 DNA reads TGTGCCAGCAGTTGGGACAGGGGCCTAGCTAACTATGGCTACACCTTC. The encoded protein is CASSWDRGLANYGYTF.

V and J are TRBV7-8 and TRBJ1-5; D not resolved. Looked up from germline, CDR1 is SGHVS and CDR2 is FQNEAQ. V was pared by 5 bases and J by 5 bases, with 10 bases between. This CDR3 has 13 residues. The CDR3: CASSSSLDQPQHF. In DNA form, the CDR3 reads TGTGCCAGCAGCAGTTCATTAGATCAGCCCCAGCATTTT.

The gene calls are TRBV10-3 and TRBJ2-1; D may be TRBD2 (5 bases). Germline CDR1 reads ENHRY; CDR2 reads SYGVKD. This CDR3 has 16 residues. Trimming stripped 0 bases from V and 4 bases from J, with 13 bases between. The CDR3 region is CAISESAAKTYNEQFF. The CDR3, as DNA: TGTGCCATCAGTGAGTCAGCGGCAAAAACTTACAATGAGCAGTTCTTC.

This chain joins TRBV5-5 and TRBJ2-1; 10 nucleotides align to TRBD1. Losses at the gene ends were 4 bases for V and 6 bases for J; bases not matched to a gene: 7. CDR1 is SGHKS and CDR2 is YYEKEE in the germline V gene (reference sequence). The CDR3 contains 15 residues. The CDR3 DNA follows: TGTGCCAGCAGCATCTCCGGGACAGGGGCCAATGAGCAGTTCTTC. This sequence encodes CASSISGTGANEQFF.

Here the CDR3 reads CASSRTGEFYEQYF. The CDR3 DNA is TGTGCCAGTAGTCGGACAGGGGAGTTCTACGAGCAGTACTTC. This sequence joins TRBV19 and TRBJ2-7, with 9 bases fitting TRBD1. V shed 5 bases and J 3 bases; nucleotides not matched to a gene: 5. Germline V gives CDR1 LNHDA, CDR2 SQIVND (reference sequence). There are 14 residues in the CDR3.

The chain uses TRBV3-1 (or the pseudogene TRBV3-2) and TRBJ1-4; no definite D call. Between the trimmed V and J ends, which lost 1 base and 7 bases, there was a span of 7 bases. The germline CDR1 and CDR2 sequences are LGHDT and YNNKEL (reference sequence). This CDR3 is built from 13 residues. The CDR3: CASSQGATEKLFF. In DNA, the CDR3 is TGTGCCAGCAGCCAAGGGGCCACTGAAAAACTGTTTTTT.

This chain uses TRBV7-7 with TRBJ2-7; 7 nucleotides line up with TRBD1. Germline trimming cut 2 bases from V and 5 bases from J; bases unmatched to any gene: 21. Germline CDR1 SSHAT, CDR2 FNYEAQ (reference sequence). The CDR3 covers 19 residues. CDR3 DNA sequence: TGTGCCAGCAGCTTATTCAATTACCAGCACAGGGGAATATCGCACGAGCAGTACTTC. It translates to CASSLFNYQHRGISHEQYF.

The V call is TRBV11-1, the J call TRBJ1-6, with D maybe TRBD1 (5 bases). The V and J ends lost 4 bases and 6 bases respectively, with 10 bases between them. Germline V lookup: CDR1 SGHAT, CDR2 FQDESV (reference sequence). The CDR3 extends over 14 amino acids. The DNA for the CDR3 is TGTGCCAGCAGCTGGGGACTGAGTAATTCACCCCTCCACTTT. This encodes CASSWGLSNSPLHF. The full variable domain, in which reference TRBV11-1 and TRBJ1-6 provide the parts outside the CDR3, is EAEVAQSPRYKITEKSQAVAFWCDPISGHATLYWYRQILGQGPELLVQFQDESVVDDSQLPKDRFSAERLKGVDSTLKIQPAELGDSAMYLCASSWGLSNSPLHFGNGTRLTVT.

This chain joins TRBV29-1 and TRBJ2-2; a possible D gene is TRBD1 (6 bases). The germline V gene encodes CDR1 SQVTM and CDR2 ANQGSEA. This CDR3 comprises 15 residues. Trimming took off 4 bases at V and 0 bases at J, with 12 bases between the two ends. In DNA form, the CDR3 reads TGCAGCGTTGCCGGACAGACTACGAACACCGGGGAGCTGTTTTTT. This sequence encodes CSVAGQTTNTGELFF.

This sequence joins TRBV3-1 (or the pseudogene TRBV3-2) and TRBJ1-6; D remains unclear. CDR3 length: 14 residues. Germline-derived CDR1 and CDR2 are LGHDT and YNNKEL (reference sequence). The ends were cut back, 6 bases at V and 4 bases at J, with 10 bases in the middle. In nucleotides, the CDR3 is TGTGCCAGCAGGGAAACAGTTTATAATTCACCCCTCCACTTT. Translating gives CASRETVYNSPLHF.

The chain has TRBV19 and TRBJ2-2; D is unresolved. V was shortened by 3 bases and J by 7 bases, with 6 bases between the two germline ends. The CDR3 is 12 amino acids. The germline CDR1 and CDR2 sequences are LNHDA and SQIVND (reference sequence). The CDR3 DNA sequence: TGTGCCAGTAGTATCGGGTACGGGGAGCTGTTTTTT. It translates to CASSIGYGELFF.

V is TRBV14 and J is TRBJ2-6, with D possibly being TRBD1 (6 bases). Germline values: CDR1 SGHDN, CDR2 FVKESK. CDR3 length: 17 residues. V was trimmed by 2 bases and J by 2 bases, leaving 13 bases between them. CDR3 nucleotide sequence: TGTGCCAGCAGCCAATTCACAGGGAATCCTGGGGCCAACGTCCTGACTTTC. The encoded protein is CASSQFTGNPGANVLTF.

The chain employs TRBV18 and TRBJ1-1; D is uncertain. Trimming pared 2 bases from V and 2 bases from J, leaving 9 bases between. Germline CDR1 KGHSH, CDR2 LQKENI. The CDR3 totals 14 residues. DNA for the CDR3: TGTGCCAGCTCACCAATCGGTTACAACACTGAAGCTTTCTTT. Translation: CASSPIGYNTEAFF.

Here the CDR3 DNA reads TGCGCCAGCAGCTTGGTTACAGGAACTAACTATGGCTACACCTTC. This encodes CASSLVTGTNYGYTF. The chain joins TRBV5-1 to TRBJ1-2; D may be TRBD1 (5 bases). Between the trimmed V and J ends, which lost 0 bases and 0 bases, there was a span of 9 bases. CDR1 is SGHRS, CDR2 YFSETQ, per germline. The CDR3 has 15 residues.